This is a list of T cell receptor beta chains from one sample in a study of control samples from healthy donors and cancer patients. Only in-frame clones appear in the TCRdb table, and some are missing; sequencing was by immunoSEQ multiplex PCR. Among about 180,000 clones listed, 90% were seen once. Sequenced material: blood. The source is a woman in her fifties or sixties in good health. Each CDR3 is given with its conserved first and last residue. D genes are given only for firm matches. Size is omitted from some rows. Given values are once, few, many or a class for expanded clones.

v_gene: TRBV7-9; j_gene: TRBJ1-4; len: 14; abundance: .; d_gene: .; CDR3nt: TGTGCCAGCAGCTTAGGGCAGACGAATGAAAAACTGTTTTTT; CDR3aa: CASSLGQTNEKLFF
v_gene: TRBV11-2; j_gene: TRBJ1-2; len: 14; abundance: .; d_gene: TRBD1; CDR3nt: TGTGCCAGCAGCGCAGGACAGGGGGTAGGTGGCTACACCTTC; CDR3aa: CASSAGQGVGGYTF
v_gene: TRBV19; j_gene: TRBJ2-2; len: 10; abundance: few; d_gene: .; CDR3nt: TGTGCCTCCAGGGCGGGGGAGCTGTTTTTT; CDR3aa: CASRAGELFF
v_gene: TRBV27; j_gene: TRBJ1-1; len: 16; abundance: .; d_gene: TRBD1; CDR3nt: TGTGCCAGCAGTCTGCATCCCGGACAGGGGGCCGCTGAAGCTTTCTTT; CDR3aa: CASSLHPGQGAAEAFF
v_gene: TRBV7-3; j_gene: TRBJ1-2; len: 14; abundance: .; d_gene: .; CDR3nt: TGTGCCAGCAGCTCGACAGGTCCGCTGGGGGGCTACACCTTC; CDR3aa: CASSSTGPLGGYTF
v_gene: TRBV28; j_gene: TRBJ1-5; len: 12; abundance: .; d_gene: .; CDR3nt: TGTGCCAGCCTCGGGGGGGATCAGCCCCAGCATTTT; CDR3aa: CASLGGDQPQHF
v_gene: TRBV19; j_gene: TRBJ1-5; len: 15; abundance: .; d_gene: .; CDR3nt: TGTGCCAGTAGCTCTTTTTCGGGGGGATCCCAGCCCCAGCATTTT; CDR3aa: CASSSFSGGSQPQHF
v_gene: TRBV30; j_gene: TRBJ2-1; len: 14; abundance: .; d_gene: TRBD2; CDR3nt: TGTGCCTGGACGGCGGGGGGGCTCTACAATGAGCAGTTCTTC; CDR3aa: CAWTAGGLYNEQFF
v_gene: TRBV4-1; j_gene: TRBJ2-7; len: 12; abundance: .; d_gene: .; CDR3nt: TGCGCCAGCAGCCAAGGGGATCAGGAGCAGTACTTC; CDR3aa: CASSQGDQEQYF
v_gene: TRBV6-2/TRBV6-3; j_gene: TRBJ2-1; len: 19; abundance: .; d_gene: TRBD2; CDR3nt: TGTGCCAGCAGTTACGATCCTTTTTCGGGAGGGCCTGCGGACAATGAGCAGTTCTTC; CDR3aa: CASSYDPFSGGPADNEQFF
v_gene: TRBV24-1; j_gene: TRBJ1-5; len: 12; abundance: .; d_gene: .; CDR3nt: TGTGCCACCATGGGAGACAATCAGGCCCAGCATTTT; CDR3aa: CATMGDNQAQHF
v_gene: TRBV7-2; j_gene: TRBJ1-2; len: 15; abundance: .; d_gene: .; CDR3nt: TGTGCCAGCAGCCCGGGGACACCGAATCCCTATGGCTACACCTTC; CDR3aa: CASSPGTPNPYGYTF
v_gene: TRBV11-2; j_gene: TRBJ2-4; len: 14; abundance: .; d_gene: .; CDR3nt: TGTGCCAGCAGCCCAAGGGGGGCCAAAAACATTCAGTACTTC; CDR3aa: CASSPRGAKNIQYF
v_gene: TRBV5-1; j_gene: TRBJ2-3; len: 15; abundance: .; d_gene: TRBD1; CDR3nt: TGCGCCAGCAGCCCGACAGGGGTTGAGACAGATACGCAGTATTTT; CDR3aa: CASSPTGVETDTQYF
v_gene: TRBV5-1; j_gene: TRBJ2-3; len: 14; abundance: .; d_gene: .; CDR3nt: TGCGCCAGCAGCTTGGACCCAGGCGCAGATACGCAGTATTTT; CDR3aa: CASSLDPGADTQYF
v_gene: TRBV9; j_gene: TRBJ2-7; len: 15; abundance: .; d_gene: .; CDR3nt: TGTGCCAGCAGCGCTTACGGGGCTAGCTCCTACGAGCAGTACTTC; CDR3aa: CASSAYGASSYEQYF
v_gene: TRBV29-1; j_gene: TRBJ1-1; len: 13; abundance: .; d_gene: .; CDR3nt: TGCAGCGCTGGGTACAGGGAGGACACTGAAGCTTTCTTT; CDR3aa: CSAGYREDTEAFF
v_gene: TRBV6-4; j_gene: TRBJ2-5; len: 14; abundance: .; d_gene: .; CDR3nt: TGTGCCAGCAGTGCTGGCAGGCGTAAAGAGACCCAGTACTTC; CDR3aa: CASSAGRRKETQYF
v_gene: TRBV19; j_gene: TRBJ1-2; len: 14; abundance: .; d_gene: .; CDR3nt: TGTGCCAGCGTCCGGGGGGCCGTTAACTATGGCTACACCTTC; CDR3aa: CASVRGAVNYGYTF
v_gene: TRBV19; j_gene: TRBJ2-7; len: 13; abundance: .; d_gene: TRBD1; CDR3nt: TGTGCCACCGGGACAGGAGTTCGCTACGAGCAGTACTTC; CDR3aa: CATGTGVRYEQYF
v_gene: TRBV12-3/TRBV12-4; j_gene: TRBJ1-2; len: 12; abundance: .; d_gene: .; CDR3nt: TGTGCCAGCACCCCAGGGCGCATTGGCTACACCTTC; CDR3aa: CASTPGRIGYTF
v_gene: TRBV7-2; j_gene: TRBJ1-5; len: 18; abundance: .; d_gene: .; CDR3nt: TGTGCCAGCAGCCAACGGCCTTGGCAGAGGAGTGAGAATCAGCCCCAGCATTTT; CDR3aa: CASSQRPWQRSENQPQHF
v_gene: TRBV18; j_gene: TRBJ2-7; len: 14; abundance: .; d_gene: .; CDR3nt: TGTGCCAGCTCACCACCCGGGCTCTCCTACGAGCAGTACTTC; CDR3aa: CASSPPGLSYEQYF